This T cell receptor beta chain was found in a study of blood T cell repertoires in COVID-19. As for the study in general: The United States, Italy and Spain were the sources of the acute and convalescent COVID-19 samples.

In the authors' methods: Using reference gene primer amplification, nucleated cell counts were estimated. The repertoire was sequenced with immunoSEQ multiplex PCR; TCRdb's copy has only in-frame clones and lacks some. V, J and clone size are taken as reported in that table, and D and trimming were inferred from the DNA itself. The sample contains about 440,000 clones, 88% of which appear only once. Trimming cost V 4 bases and J 6 bases; bases outside gene matches: 8. CDR3 length: 15 residues. Germline values: CDR1 SGHVS, CDR2 FQNEAQ. The sequence came from a woman between 50 and 59 years old with COVID-19, enrolled during active disease. Specimen: peripheral blood. The rearrangement links TRBV7-8 to TRBJ1-2, with 10 bases that match TRBD1. CDR3 DNA sequence: TGTGCCAGCAGCTCGGACAGGGGGAAAAAACATGGCTACACCTTC. This gives the protein CASSSDRGKKHGYTF.